A selection of T cell receptor beta chains follows, all from one sample in a study of Graves' ophthalmopathy and Graves' hyperthyroidism. From the multiplex PCR reads, TCRdb called clonotypes with MiXCR, one entry per CDR3 protein. The sample records around 1.1 million distinct CDR3 sequences, less than 45% being singletons. The specimen sequenced was peripheral blood or thyroid tissue (not recorded which). All receptors derive from an adult man with Graves' hyperthyroidism. Each CDR3 is given with its conserved first and last residue. D genes are given only for firm matches. For some rows the clone size is stated as once, few or many, or as a class when expanded; others skip it.

>TRBD1|TRBJ2-7|TRBV9|few
TGTGCCAGCAGCTCGGAGGGGACAGGGGGTCACGAGCAGTACTTC
CASSSEGTGGHEQYF
>NA|TRBJ1-2|TRBV6-6|many
TGTGCCAGCAGTTACTCGTGGAACTATGGCTACACCTTC
CASSYSWNYGYTF
>NA|TRBJ2-5|TRBV18|NA
TGTGCCAGCTCACCACCTTCAACAGGGGAGACCCAGTACTTC
CASSPPSTGETQYF
>NA|TRBJ1-2|TRBV9|NA
TGTGCCAGCAGCGTAGCGGGGGACGACTATGGCTACACCTTC
CASSVAGDDYGYTF
>NA|TRBJ2-3|TRBV15|many
TGTGCCACCAGCGAAGGTGGGCCAGATACGCAGTATTTT
CATSEGGPDTQYF
>TRBD1|TRBJ2-5|TRBV2|once
TGTGCCAGCAGTAGACAGGGACAAATGGAGACCCAGTACTTC
CASSRQGQMETQYF
>NA|TRBJ1-2|TRBV6-5|few
TGTGCCAGCAGTTACGGAGATCGTGGGGTTGGCTACACCTTC
CASSYGDRGVGYTF
>TRBD1|TRBJ1-5|TRBV20-1|many
TGCAGCGTGTGGGGACAGGAGAATCAGCCCCAGCATTTT
CSVWGQENQPQHF
>NA|TRBJ2-7|TRBV7-9|NA
TGTGCCAGCAGCTCCTACGACTGGTACGAGCAGTACTTC
CASSSYDWYEQYF
>NA|TRBJ1-3|TRBV7-8|NA
TGTGCCAGCAGCTTAGCTAGGGATTTCCGTACTGGAAACACCATATATTTT
CASSLARDFRTGNTIYF
>TRBD2|TRBJ2-5|TRBV29-1|few
TGCAGCGTCGAGGGACTAGCGGGAGTGGTCGAAGAGACCCAGTACTTC
CSVEGLAGVVEETQYF
>TRBD1|TRBJ1-5|TRBV10-3|NA
TGTGCCATCATGGGACAGACAAATCAGCCCCAGCATTTT
CAIMGQTNQPQHF
>NA|TRBJ2-7|TRBV5-6|many
TGTGCCAGCAGCTTGTGGGCGGCCGAGCAGTACTTC
CASSLWAAEQYF
>TRBD2|TRBJ2-7|TRBV6-5|few
TGTGCCAGCAGGACTAGCGGGAGCCAGGACGGCGAGCAGTACTTC
CASRTSGSQDGEQYF
>TRBD2|TRBJ2-2|TRBV2|many
TGTGCCAGCAAAGCCCTACTAGCGGCGAGCACCGGGGAGCTGTTTTTT
CASKALLAASTGELFF
>NA|TRBJ1-2|TRBV12-3/TRBV12-4|NA
TGTGCCAGCAGTCCGCATCCGGACAGCAACTATGGCTACACCTTC
CASSPHPDSNYGYTF
>NA|TRBJ1-4|TRBV25-1|NA
TGTGCCAGCTCACCAGCTGTACCCCGGGAAAAACTGTTTTTT
CASSPAVPREKLFF
>TRBD1|TRBJ1-5|TRBV7-9|many
TGTGCCAGCAGCTTAGGGCGGCAGGGGGCTTTTCAGCCCCAGCATTTT
CASSLGRQGAFQPQHF
>NA|TRBJ2-6|TRBV20-1|NA
TGCAGTGCTTCTGAACGAGGGGCTGGGGCCAACGTCCTGACTTTC
CSASERGAGANVLTF
>NA|TRBJ1-6|TRBV6-5|NA
TGTGCCAGCAGTTATCGGACGGTCCACTCCTATAATTCACCCCTCCACTTT
CASSYRTVHSYNSPLHF
>NA|TRBJ2-7|TRBV12-3/TRBV12-4|few
TGTGCCAGCAGTTTATATGGGGGCGAGCAGTACTTC
CASSLYGGEQYF
>TRBD1|TRBJ2-5|TRBV15|once
TGTGCCACCAGCAGAGCAGGGGGCGAGGAGACCCAGTACTTC
CATSRAGGEETQYF
>NA|TRBJ2-5|TRBV3-1|NA
TGTGCCAGCAGCCAAGATGTAAACCGCGGGGAGACCCAGTACTTC
CASSQDVNRGETQYF
>NA|TRBJ2-5|TRBV6-2/TRBV6-3|few
TGTGCCAGCAGTTACGTGTCCATTAGGGAGACCCAGTACTTC
CASSYVSIRETQYF
>TRBD2|TRBJ2-7|TRBV10-3|NA
TGTGCCAGCAGTGAATTCGGTTCCTCGGGGGGGTCCTACGAGCAGTACTTC
CASSEFGSSGGSYEQYF